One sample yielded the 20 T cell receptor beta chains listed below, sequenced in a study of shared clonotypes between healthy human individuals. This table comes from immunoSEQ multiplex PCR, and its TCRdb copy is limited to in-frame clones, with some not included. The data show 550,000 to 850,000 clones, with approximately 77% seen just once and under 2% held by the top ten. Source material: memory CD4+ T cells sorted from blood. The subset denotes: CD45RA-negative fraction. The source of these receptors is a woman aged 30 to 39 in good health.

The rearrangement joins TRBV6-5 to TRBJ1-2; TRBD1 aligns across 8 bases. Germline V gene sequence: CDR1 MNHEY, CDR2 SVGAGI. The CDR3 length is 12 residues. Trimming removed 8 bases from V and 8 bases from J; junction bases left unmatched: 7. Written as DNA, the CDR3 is TGTGCCAGCTCCCAGACAGGGGTCGGCTACACCTTC. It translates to CASSQTGVGYTF.

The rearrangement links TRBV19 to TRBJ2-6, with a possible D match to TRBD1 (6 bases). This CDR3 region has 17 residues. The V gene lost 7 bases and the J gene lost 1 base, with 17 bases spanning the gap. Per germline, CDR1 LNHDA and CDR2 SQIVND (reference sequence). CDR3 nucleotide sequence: TGTGCCAGTATTTCCGGACAGAGAGTTTCTGGGGCCAACGTCCTGACTTTC. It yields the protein CASISGQRVSGANVLTF.

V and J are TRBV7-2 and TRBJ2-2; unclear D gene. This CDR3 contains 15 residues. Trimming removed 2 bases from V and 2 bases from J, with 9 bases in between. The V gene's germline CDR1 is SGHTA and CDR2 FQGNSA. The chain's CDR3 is CASSLTAYNTGELFF. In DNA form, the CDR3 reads TGTGCCAGCAGCTTAACAGCGTATAACACCGGGGAGCTGTTTTTT. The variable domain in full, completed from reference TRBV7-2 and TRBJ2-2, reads GAGVSQSPSNKVTEKGKDVELRCDPISGHTALYWYRQSLGQGLEFLIYFQGNSAPDKSGLPSDRFSAERTGGSVSTLTIQRTQQEDSAVYLCASSLTAYNTGELFFGEGSRLTVL.

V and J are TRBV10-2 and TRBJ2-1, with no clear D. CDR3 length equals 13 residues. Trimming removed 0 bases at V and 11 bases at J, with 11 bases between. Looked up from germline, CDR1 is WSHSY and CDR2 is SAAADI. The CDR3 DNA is TGCGCCAGCAGTGAGTCGCCAGGTGCAAAGCAGTTCTTC. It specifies CASSESPGAKQFF.

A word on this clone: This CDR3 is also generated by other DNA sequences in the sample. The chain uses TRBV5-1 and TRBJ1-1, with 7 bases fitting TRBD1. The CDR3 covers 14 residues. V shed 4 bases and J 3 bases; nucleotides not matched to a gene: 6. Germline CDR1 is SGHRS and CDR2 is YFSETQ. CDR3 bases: TGCGCCAGCAGCACGGGACAGCCGTACACTGAAGCTTTCTTT. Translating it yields CASSTGQPYTEAFF.

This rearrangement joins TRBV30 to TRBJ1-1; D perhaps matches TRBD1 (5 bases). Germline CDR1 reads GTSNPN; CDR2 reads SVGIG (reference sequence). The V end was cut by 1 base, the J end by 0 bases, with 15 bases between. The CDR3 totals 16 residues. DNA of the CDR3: TGTGCCTGGAGTGCTTGCGAGTGGGACTTGAACACTGAAGCTTTCTTT. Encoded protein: CAWSACEWDLNTEAFF.

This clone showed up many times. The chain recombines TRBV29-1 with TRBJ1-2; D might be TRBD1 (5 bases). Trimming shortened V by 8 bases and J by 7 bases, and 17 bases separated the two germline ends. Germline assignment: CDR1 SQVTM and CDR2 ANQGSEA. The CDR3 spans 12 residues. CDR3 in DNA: TGCAGCACAGAGGGGCTGGATGGTGGCTACACCTTC. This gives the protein CSTEGLDGGYTF.

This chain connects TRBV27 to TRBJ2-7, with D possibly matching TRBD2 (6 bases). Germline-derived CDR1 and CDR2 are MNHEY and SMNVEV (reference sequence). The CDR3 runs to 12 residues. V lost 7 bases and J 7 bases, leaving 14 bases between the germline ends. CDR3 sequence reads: CASKWAAGEQYF. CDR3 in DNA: TGTGCCAGCAAGTGGGCCGCGGGAGAGCAGTACTTC.

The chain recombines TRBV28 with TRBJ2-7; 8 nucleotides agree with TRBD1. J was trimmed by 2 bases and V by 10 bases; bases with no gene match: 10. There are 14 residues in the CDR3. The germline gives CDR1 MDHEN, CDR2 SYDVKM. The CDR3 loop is CAISFGQGPYEQYF. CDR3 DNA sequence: TGTGCCATTTCTTTCGGACAGGGTCCCTACGAGCAGTACTTC.

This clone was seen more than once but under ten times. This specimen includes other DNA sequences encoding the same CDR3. The CDR3 sequence is CASSLRDRGQPQHF. DNA of the CDR3: TGTGCCAGCAGTCTCCGGGACAGGGGTCAGCCCCAGCATTTT. The rearrangement links TRBV28 to TRBJ1-5, with TRBD1 matching 10 bases. The V gene end was trimmed by 5 bases and the J gene end by 6 bases; junction bases not matched to a gene: 4. This CDR3 contains 14 residues. Per germline, CDR1 MDHEN and CDR2 SYDVKM. The whole variable domain, remainder taken from reference TRBV28 and TRBJ1-5, is DVKVTQSSRYLVKRTGEKVFLECVQDMDHENMFWYRQDPGLGLRLIYFSYDVKMKEKGDIPEGYSVSREKKERFSLILESASTNQTSMYLCASSLRDRGQPQHFGDGTRLSIL.

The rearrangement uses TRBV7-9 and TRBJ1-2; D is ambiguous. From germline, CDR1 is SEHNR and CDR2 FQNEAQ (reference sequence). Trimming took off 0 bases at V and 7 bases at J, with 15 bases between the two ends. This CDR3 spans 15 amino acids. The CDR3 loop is CASSLAGVDLGGYTF. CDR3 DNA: TGTGCCAGCAGCTTAGCCGGTGTCGACCTGGGTGGCTACACCTTC. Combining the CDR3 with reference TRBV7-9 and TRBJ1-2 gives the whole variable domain DTGVSQNPRHKITKRGQNVTFRCDPISEHNRLYWYRQTLGQGPEFLTYFQNEAQLEKSRLLSDRFSAERPKGSFSTLEIQRTEQGDSAMYLCASSLAGVDLGGYTFGSGTRLTVV.

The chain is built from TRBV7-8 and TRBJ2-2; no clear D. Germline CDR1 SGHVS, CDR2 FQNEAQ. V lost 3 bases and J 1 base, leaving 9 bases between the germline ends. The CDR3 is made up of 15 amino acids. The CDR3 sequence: CASSFMLGNTGELFF. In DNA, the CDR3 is TGTGCCAGCAGCTTTATGCTGGGGAACACCGGGGAGCTGTTTTTT.

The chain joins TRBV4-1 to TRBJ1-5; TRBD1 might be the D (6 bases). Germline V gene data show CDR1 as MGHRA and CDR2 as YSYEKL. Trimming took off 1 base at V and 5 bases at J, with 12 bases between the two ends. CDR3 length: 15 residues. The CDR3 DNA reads TGCGCCAGCAGCCAAGTTATAGGGGGGGATCAGCCCCAGCATTTT. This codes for CASSQVIGGDQPQHF.

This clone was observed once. The CDR3 nucleotides are TGTGCCAGCAGCTTGGGACTAGCGGGACAGAGCTCCTACAATGAGCAGTTCTTC. Translating it yields CASSLGLAGQSSYNEQFF. J is TRBJ2-1 and V is TRBV9, with 13 nucleotides matching TRBD2. Germline-derived CDR1 and CDR2 are SGDLS and YYNGEE. This CDR3 has 18 amino acids. J was trimmed by 0 bases and V by 4 bases; bases with no gene match: 7.

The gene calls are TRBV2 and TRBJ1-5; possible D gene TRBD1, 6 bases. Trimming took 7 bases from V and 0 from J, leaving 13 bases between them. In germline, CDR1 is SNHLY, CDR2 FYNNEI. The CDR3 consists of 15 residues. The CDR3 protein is CASNYGQYSNQPQHF. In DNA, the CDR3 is TGTGCCAGCAACTACGGACAGTATAGCAATCAGCCCCAGCATTTT.

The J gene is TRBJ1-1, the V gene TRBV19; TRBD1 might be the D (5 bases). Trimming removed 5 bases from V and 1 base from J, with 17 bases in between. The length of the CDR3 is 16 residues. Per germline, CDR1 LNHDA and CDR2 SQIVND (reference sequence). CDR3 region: CASSSGGDSPNTEAFF. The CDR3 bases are TGTGCCAGTAGTTCCGGCGGAGACAGTCCGAACACTGAAGCTTTCTTT.

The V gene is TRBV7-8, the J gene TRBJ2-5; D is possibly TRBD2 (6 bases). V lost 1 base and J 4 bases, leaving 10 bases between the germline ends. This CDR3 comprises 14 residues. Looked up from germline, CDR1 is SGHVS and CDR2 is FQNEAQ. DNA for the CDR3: TGTGCCAGCAGCTTAGTGCGGGGCTCAGAGACCCAGTACTTC. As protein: CASSLVRGSETQYF.

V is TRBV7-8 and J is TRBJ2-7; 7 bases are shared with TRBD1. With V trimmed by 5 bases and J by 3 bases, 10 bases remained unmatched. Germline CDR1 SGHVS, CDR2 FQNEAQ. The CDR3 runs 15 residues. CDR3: CASSLNPGTDYEQYF. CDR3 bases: TGTGCCAGCAGCCTCAACCCCGGGACAGACTACGAGCAGTACTTC.

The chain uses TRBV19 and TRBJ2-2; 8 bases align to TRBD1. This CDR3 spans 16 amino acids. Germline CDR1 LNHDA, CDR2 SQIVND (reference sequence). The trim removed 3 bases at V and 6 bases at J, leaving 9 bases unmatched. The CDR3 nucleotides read TGTGCCAGTAGTATTCCCCGGACAGGGTATCCCGGGGAGCTGTTTTTT. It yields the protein CASSIPRTGYPGELFF.

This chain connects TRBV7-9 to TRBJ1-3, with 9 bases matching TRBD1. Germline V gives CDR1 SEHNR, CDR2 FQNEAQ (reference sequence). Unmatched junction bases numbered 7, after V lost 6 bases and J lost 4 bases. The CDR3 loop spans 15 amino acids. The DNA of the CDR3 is TGTGCCAGCAGTCCCGGACAGGGGAAGGGAAACACCATATATTTT. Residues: CASSPGQGKGNTIYF.